These 21 T cell receptor beta chains were all obtained from the same sample, sequenced in a study of CD4 T cells in relation to SARS-CoV-2 and coronaviruses (dated by TCRdb to the early 2020s). CD4+ T cells from unexposed donors were collected before the COVID-19 pandemic (2011-2018). After 10 to 11 days of culture, CD4+ T cells were isolated with the EasySep CD4+ T cell isolation kit. The library relied on the immunoSEQ multiplex PCR assay. The clones in this table, taken by TCRdb from immuneACCESS, are in-frame only. Not every clone is retained; where verified, under half of the shortfall comes from an unresolved V gene, and the cause of the rest is unknown. For this sample there are around 25,000 clones; approximately 82% appear just once. The ten largest clones represent approximately 30% of the sample. These TCRs are of unknown antigen specificity. Sequencing used CD4+ T cells from PBMCs, cultured in vitro. These receptors were obtained from a human donor in good health.

The chain couples TRBV6-5 to TRBJ2-2, with 7 bases that match TRBD2. In germline, CDR1 is MNHEY, CDR2 SVGAGI. This CDR3 region has 15 residues. The V and J ends lost 6 bases and 8 bases, in that order; junction bases with no gene match: 12. The CDR3 reads CASRKGEGSGGELFF. The CDR3 DNA is TGTGCCAGCAGAAAAGGGGAGGGGTCGGGGGGGGAGCTGTTTTTT.

The sample holds a few counts of this clone. The V and J genes are TRBV14 and TRBJ1-3; D ambiguous. Trimming pared 1 base from V and 0 bases from J, leaving 7 bases between. This CDR3 has 15 residues. CDR1 is SGHDN and CDR2 is FVKESK in the germline V gene. In nucleotides, the CDR3 is TGTGCCAGCAGCCAAGTTATAGGCTCTGGAAACACCATATATTTT. It codes for CASSQVIGSGNTIYF.

J is TRBJ2-2 and V is TRBV5-1; 8 nucleotides match TRBD1. Trimming at V came to 3 bases and at J to 6 bases, leaving 7 bases not matched to a gene. CDR3 length equals 15 residues. Germline CDR1 SGHRS, CDR2 YFSETQ. The CDR3 is CASSYGTGGAGELFF. The CDR3, as DNA: TGCGCCAGCAGCTACGGGACAGGAGGGGCCGGGGAGCTGTTTTTT.

The J gene is TRBJ2-7, the V gene TRBV6-5; TRBD1 might be the D (5 bases). Trimming shortened V by 5 bases and J by 3 bases, and 17 bases separated the two germline ends. Germline CDR1 MNHEY, CDR2 SVGAGI. The CDR3 has 15 amino acids. DNA of the CDR3: TGTGCCAGCAGTCCTCGTGGGGCGAGAAACTACGAGCAGTACTTC. Protein product: CASSPRGARNYEQYF.

CDR3 protein: CASSNGQGYGYTF. The CDR3 DNA sequence: TGCGCCAGCAGCAACGGACAGGGCTATGGCTACACCTTC. J is TRBJ1-2 and V is TRBV5-1; 8 bases line up with TRBD1. The CDR3 loop spans 13 amino acids. V was pared by 4 bases and J by 4 bases, with 3 bases of the junction left unmatched. In germline, CDR1 is SGHRS, CDR2 YFSETQ.

V usage is TRBV5-1 and J usage is TRBJ2-1, with 9 bases matching TRBD1. This CDR3 has 14 amino acids. The V segment lost 0 bases and the J segment 8 bases; nucleotides outside the gene matches: 3. Per the germline V gene, CDR1 is SGHRS and CDR2 is YFSETQ. The CDR3 loop reads CASSLGQGGYEQFF. The CDR3 DNA is TGCGCCAGCAGCTTGGGACAGGGGGGCTATGAGCAGTTCTTC.

The J gene is TRBJ1-6, the V gene TRBV5-5, with D tentatively TRBD1 (5 bases). V dropped 0 bases and J dropped 4 bases, with 11 bases sitting between them. The CDR3 covers 16 residues. The germline gives CDR1 SGHKS, CDR2 YYEKEE (reference sequence). The CDR3 sequence: CASSLVPGGYNSPLHF. The CDR3 DNA reads as TGTGCCAGCAGCTTGGTCCCGGGGGGGTATAATTCACCCCTCCACTTT.

The rearrangement links TRBV5-1 to TRBJ2-5; the D gene is possibly TRBD1 (6 bases). Per the germline V gene, CDR1 is SGHRS and CDR2 is YFSETQ. The CDR3 is 14 residues long. Trimming pared 0 bases from V and 2 bases from J, leaving 8 bases between. CDR3 DNA: TGCGCCAGCAGCTTGGGCAGGGGACAAGAGACCCAGTACTTC. Residues: CASSLGRGQETQYF.

This chain joins TRBV18 and TRBJ2-1, with 13 bases lining up with TRBD2. The length of the CDR3 is 13 residues. CDR1 is KGHSH, CDR2 LQKENI, per germline. V was clipped by 3 bases and J by 13 bases; unmatched bases: 3. The chain's CDR3 is CASSPGLAGVQFF. The CDR3 DNA reads TGTGCCAGCTCACCCGGACTAGCGGGAGTTCAGTTCTTC. Looking up the rest from reference TRBV18 and TRBJ2-1 gives the full variable domain: NAGVMQNPRHLVRRRGQEARLRCSPMKGHSHVYWYRQLPEEGLKFMVYLQKENIIDESGMPKERFSAEFPKEGPSILRIQQVVRGDSAAYFCASSPGLAGVQFFGPGTRLTVL.

The V call is TRBV12-3 or TRBV12-4, the J call TRBJ2-7; the D is unclear. This CDR3 comprises 11 residues. Trimming stripped 4 bases from V and 9 bases from J, with 10 bases between. CDR3 sequence reads: CASSSQVRQYF. For the CDR3, the DNA is TGTGCCAGCAGTTCACAAGTTAGGCAGTACTTC.

The chain has TRBV6-1 and TRBJ2-1; 10 positions match TRBD2. Per germline, CDR1 MNHNS and CDR2 SASEGT. V lost 3 bases and J lost 2; bases outside the gene matches: 10. The CDR3 extends over 18 amino acids. The CDR3: CASSDLLAGLTAYNEQFF. The CDR3 DNA reads as TGTGCCAGCAGTGATTTACTAGCGGGATTGACCGCCTACAATGAGCAGTTCTTC.

The genes are TRBV5-1 and TRBJ2-2, with TRBD1 matching over 8 bases. Trimming at V came to 2 bases and at J to 0 bases, leaving 3 bases not matched to a gene. Germline assignment: CDR1 SGHRS and CDR2 YFSETQ. The CDR3 is 16 residues long. Written as DNA, the CDR3 is TGCGCCAGCAGCTTAGGACAGGGTGCGAACACCGGGGAGCTGTTTTTT. This encodes CASSLGQGANTGELFF. The full variable domain, completed using reference TRBV5-1 and TRBJ2-2, is KAGVTQTPRYLIKTRGQQVTLSCSPISGHRSVSWYQQTPGQGLQFLFEYFSETQRNKGNFPGRFSGRQFSNSRSEMNVSTLELGDSALYLCASSLGQGANTGELFFGEGSRLTVL.

The chain couples TRBV5-8 to TRBJ2-3; TRBD2 matches 11 bases. The length of the CDR3 is 15 residues. V shed 0 bases, J shed 6 bases, and the junction held 3 bases outside the gene matches. The germline CDR1 and CDR2 sequences are SGHTS and YDEGEE. This CDR3 reads CASSLGGTSGDTQYF. The CDR3 DNA sequence: TGTGCCAGCAGCTTGGGCGGGACTAGCGGTGATACGCAGTATTTT.

The rearrangement links TRBV15 to TRBJ2-4; TRBD2 might be the D (6 bases). Germline V CDR1 and CDR2: LNHNV, YYDKDF (reference sequence). With 7 bases removed from V and 13 bases from J, the gap between germline ends came to 20 bases. The CDR3 length is 13 residues. The CDR3 region has the DNA TGTGCCACCACCTTAGAACGGGGGAGCCCCCAGTACTTC. It encodes CATTLERGSPQYF.

The chain is built from TRBV30 and TRBJ1-2, with unresolved D. The CDR3 length is 12 residues. CDR1 is GTSNPN, CDR2 SVGIG, per germline (reference sequence). The V end was cut by 2 bases, the J end by 2 bases, with 6 bases between. CDR3 protein: CAWSRANYGYTF. The DNA for the CDR3 is TGTGCCTGGAGTCGGGCCAACTATGGCTACACCTTC.

This chain uses TRBV28 with TRBJ2-7, with D uncertain. The CDR3 spans 11 residues. The ends were cut back, 3 bases at V and 7 bases at J, with 7 bases in the middle. CDR1 is MDHEN, CDR2 SYDVKM, per germline. Here the CDR3 DNA reads TGTGCCAGCAGTTTGCTGGGGGAGCAGTACTTC. As protein: CASSLLGEQYF. Supplemented by reference TRBV28 and TRBJ2-7, the full variable domain reads DVKVTQSSRYLVKRTGEKVFLECVQDMDHENMFWYRQDPGLGLRLIYFSYDVKMKEKGDIPEGYSVSREKKERFSLILESASTNQTSMYLCASSLLGEQYFGPGTRLTVT.

This clone was observed a few times. In DNA, the CDR3 is TGTGCCAGCTCACCGCAGACAGGGCTACAAGAGACCCAGTACTTC. It codes for CASSPQTGLQETQYF. The chain links TRBV18 to TRBJ2-5; 7 bases map to TRBD1. CDR3 size: 15 residues. V lost 3 bases to trimming and J lost 2 bases; unmatched junction nucleotides: 6. The V gene's germline CDR1 is KGHSH and CDR2 LQKENI. Full variable domain (rest looked up from reference TRBV18 and TRBJ2-5): NAGVMQNPRHLVRRRGQEARLRCSPMKGHSHVYWYRQLPEEGLKFMVYLQKENIIDESGMPKERFSAEFPKEGPSILRIQQVVRGDSAAYFCASSPQTGLQETQYFGPGTRLLVL.

CDR3 sequence (DNA): TGTGCCAGCAGCTTGGGGGCGGGGCAGTACTTC. This sequence encodes CASSLGAGQYF. This chain uses TRBV7-9 with TRBJ2-7, with a weak D call TRBD1 (6 bases). Germline V CDR1 and CDR2: SEHNR, FQNEAQ (reference sequence). The V gene lost 3 bases and the J gene lost 9 bases, with 9 bases spanning the gap. The CDR3 runs to 11 residues.

V is TRBV5-1 and J is TRBJ2-2; 7 bases fit TRBD2. The length of the CDR3 is 16 residues. Trimming took 0 bases from V and 8 from J; bases not matched to a gene: 10. Germline CDR1 is SGHRS and CDR2 is YFSETQ. In nucleotides, the CDR3 is TGCGCCAGCAGCTTGGGGGCTAGCGGAAAAGGAGGGGAGCTGTTTTTT. Translating it yields CASSLGASGKGGELFF.

This chain joins TRBV10-2 and TRBJ2-7; D is unresolved. CDR1 and CDR2 (germline): WSHSY, SAAADI. This CDR3 is built from 16 residues. Trimming removed 8 bases from V and 5 bases from J, with 25 bases in between. The CDR3 protein is CASALPPTGLLNEQYF. CDR3 in DNA: TGCGCCAGCGCTCTCCCACCGACCGGTTTGTTGAACGAGCAGTACTTC.

Only a few counts were recorded for this clone. The chain uses TRBV4-1 and TRBJ2-3, with 7 bases that match TRBD1. CDR1 and CDR2 (germline): MGHRA, YSYEKL. J gave up 2 bases and V 5 bases, and 7 bases lay outside the gene matches. CDR3 length: 15 amino acids. CDR3 DNA sequence: TGCGCCAGCAGCTTCCGGGACAGAGTCACAGATACGCAGTATTTT. This sequence encodes CASSFRDRVTDTQYF.